Listed here is a single T cell receptor beta chain. As yet, its antigen is unknown. This sample is part of a study of identifying expanded T cells in peripheral blood. Whole-study results and caveats: Roughly 1.1 clones differed between technical replicates, versus approximately 17 and 20 over time. Approximately two-week clone count variance significantly increased as total template count grew.

The J segment lost 7 bases and the V segment lost 6 bases, leaving 8 bases of the junction unmatched. The CDR3 sequence is 13 residues long. Germline V gives CDR1 SGHDN, CDR2 FVKESK. During the collection period, no donor immune events like infections were recorded. Only in-frame clones appear in the TCRdb table, and some are missing; sequencing was by immunoSEQ multiplex PCR. The top ten hold roughly 15% of the sample, which has 100,000 or so clones, approximately 90% seen once. The chain carries TRBV14 and TRBJ2-7, with TRBD1 matching 8 bases. Sequences were obtained from blood. The TCR sequence derives from a person between 18 and 75 years old in good health. The CDR3 nucleotides read TGTGCCAGCAGAGGGACAGGAGCCTGGGAGCAGTACTTC. Translated, it gives CASRGTGAWEQYF.